One and the same sample provided the 2 T cell receptor beta chains below, sequenced in a study of blood T cell repertoires in COVID-19. Data came from immunoSEQ multiplex PCR; TCRdb stores just in-frame clones and leaves some out. The repertoire includes tens of thousands of clones, about 88% of them detected once, and nearly 4% sits in the top ten. Sequenced material: peripheral blood. These receptor sequences come from a man aged 70-80 years with acute or convalescent COVID-19.

The chain links TRBV7-2 to TRBJ1-4, with D maybe TRBD1 (6 bases). V gave up 1 base and J gave up 3 bases, with 9 bases separating them. The CDR3 length is 15 residues. The V gene's germline CDR1 is SGHTA and CDR2 FQGNSA. The CDR3 is CASSLGGGSNEKLFF. The CDR3, as DNA: TGTGCCAGCAGCTTAGGGGGGGGCTCTAATGAAAAACTGTTTTTT.

The V and J genes are TRBV28 and TRBJ1-6; D is possibly TRBD1 (6 bases). Trimming stripped 3 bases from V and 7 bases from J, with 13 bases between. CDR3 length: 15 residues. Germline V gene sequence: CDR1 MDHEN, CDR2 SYDVKM. CDR3 sequence: CASSFRDRRNSPLHF. The CDR3 nucleotides are TGTGCCAGCAGTTTCAGAGACAGGAGGAATTCACCCCTCCACTTT.